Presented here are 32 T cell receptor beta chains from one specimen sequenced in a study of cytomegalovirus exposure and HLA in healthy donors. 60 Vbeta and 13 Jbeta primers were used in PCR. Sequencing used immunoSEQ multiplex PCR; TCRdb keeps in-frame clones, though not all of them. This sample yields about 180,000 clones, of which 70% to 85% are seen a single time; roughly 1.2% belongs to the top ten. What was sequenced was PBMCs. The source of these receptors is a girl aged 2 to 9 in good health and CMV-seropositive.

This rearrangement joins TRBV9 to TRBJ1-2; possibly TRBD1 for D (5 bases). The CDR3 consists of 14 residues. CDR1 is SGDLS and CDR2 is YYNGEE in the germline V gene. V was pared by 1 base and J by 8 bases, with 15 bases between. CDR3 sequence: CASSVSGRDRGYTF. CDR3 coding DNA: TGTGCCAGCAGCGTATCAGGGCGAGACCGAGGCTACACCTTC.

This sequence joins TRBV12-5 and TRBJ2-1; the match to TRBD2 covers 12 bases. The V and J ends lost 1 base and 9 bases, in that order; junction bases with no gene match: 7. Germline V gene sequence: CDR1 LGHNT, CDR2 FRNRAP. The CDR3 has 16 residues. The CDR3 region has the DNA TGTGCTAGTGGTTTGGAAACTTCTAGCGGGAGGGGTGAGCAGTTCTTC. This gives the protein CASGLETSSGRGEQFF.

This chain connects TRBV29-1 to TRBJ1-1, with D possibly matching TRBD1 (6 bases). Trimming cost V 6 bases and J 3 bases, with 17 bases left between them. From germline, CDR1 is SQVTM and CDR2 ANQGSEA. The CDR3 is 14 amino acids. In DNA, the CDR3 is TGCAGCGTGGGGGCTTGGCAGGGCGACACTGAAGCTTTCTTT. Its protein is CSVGAWQGDTEAFF.

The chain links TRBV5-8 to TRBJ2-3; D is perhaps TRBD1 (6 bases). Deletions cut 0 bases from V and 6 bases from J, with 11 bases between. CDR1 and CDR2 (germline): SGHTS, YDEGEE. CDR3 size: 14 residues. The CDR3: CASSLGTGSDTQYF. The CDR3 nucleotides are TGTGCCAGCAGCTTGGGCACAGGGTCCGATACGCAGTATTTT.

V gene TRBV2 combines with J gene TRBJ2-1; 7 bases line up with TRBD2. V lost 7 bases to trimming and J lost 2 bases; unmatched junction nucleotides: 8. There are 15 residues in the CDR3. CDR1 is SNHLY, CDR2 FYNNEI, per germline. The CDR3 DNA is TGTGCCAGCACTCGAACAGCGGGAACCTACAATGAGCAGTTCTTC. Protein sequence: CASTRTAGTYNEQFF.

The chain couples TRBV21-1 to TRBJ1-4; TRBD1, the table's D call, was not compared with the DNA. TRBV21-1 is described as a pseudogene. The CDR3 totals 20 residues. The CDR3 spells CASSKNPGPGQTNANEKLFF. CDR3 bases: TGTGCCAGCAGCAAAAACCCTGGGCCAGGGCAAACCAACGCTAATGAAAAACTGTTTTTT.

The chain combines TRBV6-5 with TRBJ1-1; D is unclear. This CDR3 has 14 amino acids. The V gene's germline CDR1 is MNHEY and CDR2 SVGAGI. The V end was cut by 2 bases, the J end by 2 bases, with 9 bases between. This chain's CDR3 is CASSYREGNTEAFF. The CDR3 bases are TGTGCCAGCAGTTACCGCGAGGGTAACACTGAAGCTTTCTTT.

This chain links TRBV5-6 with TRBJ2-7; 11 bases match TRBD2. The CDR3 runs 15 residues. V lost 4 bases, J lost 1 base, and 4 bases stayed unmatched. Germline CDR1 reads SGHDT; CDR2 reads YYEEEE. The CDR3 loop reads CASSRGTSGSYEQYF. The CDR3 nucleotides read TGTGCCAGCAGCAGAGGGACTAGCGGTTCCTACGAGCAGTACTTC.

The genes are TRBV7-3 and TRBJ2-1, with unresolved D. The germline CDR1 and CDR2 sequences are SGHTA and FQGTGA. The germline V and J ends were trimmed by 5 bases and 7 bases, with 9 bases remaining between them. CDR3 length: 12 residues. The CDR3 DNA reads TGTGCCAGCAGCCCCCAAGCAAATGAGCAGTTCTTC. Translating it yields CASSPQANEQFF.

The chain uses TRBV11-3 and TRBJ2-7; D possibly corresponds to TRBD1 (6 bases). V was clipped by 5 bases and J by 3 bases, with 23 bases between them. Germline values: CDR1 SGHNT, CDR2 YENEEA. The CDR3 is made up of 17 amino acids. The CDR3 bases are TGTGCCAGCAGCGGATGGGACACCCTGACGATCGGCTACGAGCAGTACTTC. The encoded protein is CASSGWDTLTIGYEQYF.

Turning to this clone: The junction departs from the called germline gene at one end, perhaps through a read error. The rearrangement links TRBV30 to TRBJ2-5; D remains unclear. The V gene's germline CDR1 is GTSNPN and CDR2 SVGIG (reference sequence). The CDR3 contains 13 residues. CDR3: CVWSVLRSETQYF. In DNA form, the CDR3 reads TGTGTCTGGAGTGTACTTAGGAGTGAGACCCAGTACTTC.

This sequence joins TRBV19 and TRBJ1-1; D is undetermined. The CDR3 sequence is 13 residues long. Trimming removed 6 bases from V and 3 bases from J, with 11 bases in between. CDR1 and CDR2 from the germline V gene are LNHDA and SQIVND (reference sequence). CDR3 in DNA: TGTGCCAGTAGGCAGAGGGTTGACACTGAAGCTTTCTTT. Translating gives CASRQRVDTEAFF.

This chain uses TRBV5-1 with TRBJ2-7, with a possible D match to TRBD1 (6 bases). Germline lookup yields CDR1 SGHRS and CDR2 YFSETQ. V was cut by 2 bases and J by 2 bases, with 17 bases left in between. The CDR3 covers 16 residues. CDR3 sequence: CASSFEGEWGPYEQYF. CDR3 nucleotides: TGCGCCAGCAGCTTTGAGGGGGAGTGGGGCCCCTACGAGCAGTACTTC.

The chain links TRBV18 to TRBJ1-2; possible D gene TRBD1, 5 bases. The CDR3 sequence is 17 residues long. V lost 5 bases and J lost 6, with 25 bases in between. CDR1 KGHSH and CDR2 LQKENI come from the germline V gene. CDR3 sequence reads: CASSSINGQDIQNGYTF. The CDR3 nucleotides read TGTGCCAGCTCATCTATCAACGGGCAGGACATTCAAAATGGCTACACCTTC.

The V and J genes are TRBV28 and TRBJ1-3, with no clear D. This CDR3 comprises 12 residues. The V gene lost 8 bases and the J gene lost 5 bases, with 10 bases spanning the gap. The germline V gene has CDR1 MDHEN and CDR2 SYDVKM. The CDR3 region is CASGSARNTIYF. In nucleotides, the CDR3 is TGTGCCAGCGGTTCAGCGCGAAACACCATATATTTT.

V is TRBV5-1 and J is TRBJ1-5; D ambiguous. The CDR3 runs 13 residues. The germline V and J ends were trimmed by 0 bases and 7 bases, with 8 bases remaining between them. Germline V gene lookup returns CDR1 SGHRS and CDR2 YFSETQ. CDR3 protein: CASSLDVEQPQHF. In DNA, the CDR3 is TGCGCCAGCAGCTTGGATGTGGAGCAGCCCCAGCATTTT. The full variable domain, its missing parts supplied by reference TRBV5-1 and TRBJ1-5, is KAGVTQTPRYLIKTRGQQVTLSCSPISGHRSVSWYQQTPGQGLQFLFEYFSETQRNKGNFPGRFSGRQFSNSRSEMNVSTLELGDSALYLCASSLDVEQPQHFGDGTRLSIL.

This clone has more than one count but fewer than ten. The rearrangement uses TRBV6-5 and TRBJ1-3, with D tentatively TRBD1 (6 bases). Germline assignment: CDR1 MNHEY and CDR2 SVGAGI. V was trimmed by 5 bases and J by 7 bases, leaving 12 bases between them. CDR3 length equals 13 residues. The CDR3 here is CASSRTTGNTIYF. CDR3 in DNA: TGTGCCAGCAGTCGAACTACAGGGAACACCATATATTTT.

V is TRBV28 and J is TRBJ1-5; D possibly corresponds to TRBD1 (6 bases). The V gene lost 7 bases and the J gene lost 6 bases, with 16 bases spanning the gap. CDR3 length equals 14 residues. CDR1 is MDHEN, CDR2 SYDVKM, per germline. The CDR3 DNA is TGTGCCAGCAAATTACAGGGTAAGGGTCAGCCCCAGCATTTT. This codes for CASKLQGKGQPQHF.

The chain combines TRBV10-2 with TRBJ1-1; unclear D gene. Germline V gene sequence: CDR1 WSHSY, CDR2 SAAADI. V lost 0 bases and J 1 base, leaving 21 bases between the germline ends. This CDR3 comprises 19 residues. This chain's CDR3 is CASSESDALHYYRNTEAFF. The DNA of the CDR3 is TGCGCCAGCAGTGAGTCTGATGCTTTGCACTACTACCGGAACACTGAAGCTTTCTTT.

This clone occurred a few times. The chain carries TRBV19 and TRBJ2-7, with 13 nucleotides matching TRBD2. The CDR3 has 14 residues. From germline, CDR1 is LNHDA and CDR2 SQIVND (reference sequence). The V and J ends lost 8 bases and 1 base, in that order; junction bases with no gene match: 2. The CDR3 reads CASRTSGRSYEQYF. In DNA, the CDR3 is TGTGCCAGTCGGACTAGCGGGAGATCCTACGAGCAGTACTTC.

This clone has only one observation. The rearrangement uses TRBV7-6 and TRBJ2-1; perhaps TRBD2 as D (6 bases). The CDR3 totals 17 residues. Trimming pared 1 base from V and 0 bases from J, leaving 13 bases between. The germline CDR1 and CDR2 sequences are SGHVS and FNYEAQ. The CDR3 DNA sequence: TGTGCCAGCAGCTTAGTCTCGGCGGGGAGCTCCTACAATGAGCAGTTCTTC. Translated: CASSLVSAGSSYNEQFF.

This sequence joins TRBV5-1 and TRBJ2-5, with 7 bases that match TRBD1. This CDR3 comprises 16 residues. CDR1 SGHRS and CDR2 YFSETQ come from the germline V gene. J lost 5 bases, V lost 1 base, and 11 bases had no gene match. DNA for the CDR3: TGCGCCAGCAGCTTGTTGGGCAGGGGGAGAGGGGAGACCCAGTACTTC. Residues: CASSLLGRGRGETQYF.

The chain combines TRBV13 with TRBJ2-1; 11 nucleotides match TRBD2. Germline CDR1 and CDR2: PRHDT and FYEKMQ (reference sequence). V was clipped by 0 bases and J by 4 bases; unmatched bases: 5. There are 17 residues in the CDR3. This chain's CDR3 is CASSLGLAGEEYNEQFF. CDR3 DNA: TGTGCCAGCAGCTTAGGACTAGCGGGAGAGGAGTACAATGAGCAGTTCTTC.

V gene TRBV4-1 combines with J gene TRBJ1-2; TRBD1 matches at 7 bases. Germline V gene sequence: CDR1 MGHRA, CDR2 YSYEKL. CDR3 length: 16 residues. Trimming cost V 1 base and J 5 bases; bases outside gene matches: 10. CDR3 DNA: TGCGCCAGCAGCCAAGGGTTTCCGGGACAGCCTTATGGCTACACCTTC. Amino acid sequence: CASSQGFPGQPYGYTF.

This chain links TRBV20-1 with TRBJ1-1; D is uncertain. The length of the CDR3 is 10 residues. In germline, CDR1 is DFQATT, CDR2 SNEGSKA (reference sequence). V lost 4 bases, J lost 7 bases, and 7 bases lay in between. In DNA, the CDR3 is TGCAGTGCTAACGGGAATGAAGCTTTCTTT. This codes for CSANGNEAFF.

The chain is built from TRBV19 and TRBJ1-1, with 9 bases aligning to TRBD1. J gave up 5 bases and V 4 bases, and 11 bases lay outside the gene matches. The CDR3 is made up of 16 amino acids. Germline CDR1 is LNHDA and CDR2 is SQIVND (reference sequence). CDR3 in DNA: TGTGCCAGTAGTAAAACTCCCGGGACAGGGAGTACTGAAGCTTTCTTT. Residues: CASSKTPGTGSTEAFF.

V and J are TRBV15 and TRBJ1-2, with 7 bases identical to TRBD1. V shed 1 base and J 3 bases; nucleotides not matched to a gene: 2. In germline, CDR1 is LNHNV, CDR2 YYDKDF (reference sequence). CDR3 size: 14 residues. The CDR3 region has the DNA TGTGCCACCAGCAGAGGGGGGACAGACTATGGCTACACCTTC. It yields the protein CATSRGGTDYGYTF.

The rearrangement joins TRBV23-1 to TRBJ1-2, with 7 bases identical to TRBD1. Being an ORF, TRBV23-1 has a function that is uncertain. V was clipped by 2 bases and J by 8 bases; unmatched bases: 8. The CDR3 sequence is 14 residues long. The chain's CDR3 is CASSQPTGRGGYTF. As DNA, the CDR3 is TGCGCCAGCAGTCAACCGACAGGGCGAGGGGGCTACACCTTC.

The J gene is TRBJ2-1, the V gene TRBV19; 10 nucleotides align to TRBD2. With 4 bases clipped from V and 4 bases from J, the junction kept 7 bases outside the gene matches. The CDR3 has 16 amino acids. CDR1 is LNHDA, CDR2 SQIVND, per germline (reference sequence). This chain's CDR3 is CASSTESGGVYNEQFF. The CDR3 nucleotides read TGTGCCAGTAGTACCGAAAGCGGGGGGGTTTACAATGAGCAGTTCTTC.

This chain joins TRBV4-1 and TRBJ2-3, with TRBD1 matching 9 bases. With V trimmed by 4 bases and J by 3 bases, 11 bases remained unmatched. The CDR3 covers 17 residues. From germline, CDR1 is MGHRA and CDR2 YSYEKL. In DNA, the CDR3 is TGCGCCAGCAGCCGACGAGACAGGGGGGTTGTAACAGATACGCAGTATTTT. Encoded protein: CASSRRDRGVVTDTQYF.

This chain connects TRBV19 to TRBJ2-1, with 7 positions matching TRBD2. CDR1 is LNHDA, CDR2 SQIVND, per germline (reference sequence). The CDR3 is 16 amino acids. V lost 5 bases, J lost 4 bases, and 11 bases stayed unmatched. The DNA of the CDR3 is TGTGCCAGTAGTTCCTACGGGACTACCTCTTACAATGAGCAGTTCTTC. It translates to CASSSYGTTSYNEQFF.

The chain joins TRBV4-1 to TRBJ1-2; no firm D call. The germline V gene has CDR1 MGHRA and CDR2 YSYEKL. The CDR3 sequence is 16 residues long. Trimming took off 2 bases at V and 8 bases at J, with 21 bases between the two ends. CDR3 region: CASSQPLSGRRVGYTF. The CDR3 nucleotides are TGCGCCAGCAGCCAACCCCTTTCGGGGAGGAGGGTCGGCTACACCTTC.